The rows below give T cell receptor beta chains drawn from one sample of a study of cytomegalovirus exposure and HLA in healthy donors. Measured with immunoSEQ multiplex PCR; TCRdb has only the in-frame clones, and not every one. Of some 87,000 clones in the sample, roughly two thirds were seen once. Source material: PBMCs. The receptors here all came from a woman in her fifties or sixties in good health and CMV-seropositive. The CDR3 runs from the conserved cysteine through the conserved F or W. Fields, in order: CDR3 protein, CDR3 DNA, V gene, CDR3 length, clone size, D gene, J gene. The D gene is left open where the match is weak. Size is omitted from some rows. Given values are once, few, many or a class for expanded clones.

cdr3_aa: CASSPGGFQETQYF
cdr3_nt: TGTGCCAGCTCCCCCGGGGGGTTCCAAGAGACCCAGTACTTC
v_call: TRBV18
cdr3_length: 14
clone_size: -
d_call: TRBD2
j_call: TRBJ2-5

cdr3_aa: CASSRLAGGDEQYF
cdr3_nt: TGTGCCAGCAGTAGACTAGCGGGAGGGGACGAGCAGTACTTC
v_call: TRBV6-6
cdr3_length: 14
clone_size: -
d_call: TRBD2
j_call: TRBJ2-7

cdr3_aa: CASSLRTGSLSGNTIYF
cdr3_nt: TGTGCCAGTAGTCTTCGGACAGGGAGCCTCTCTGGAAACACCATATATTTT
v_call: TRBV19
cdr3_length: 17
clone_size: -
d_call: TRBD1
j_call: TRBJ1-3

cdr3_aa: CASSFMGALDTGELFF
cdr3_nt: TGTGCCAGCAGTTTTATGGGGGCGTTGGACACCGGGGAGCTGTTTTTT
v_call: TRBV28
cdr3_length: 16
clone_size: -
d_call: -
j_call: TRBJ2-2

cdr3_aa: CASSSIAWEQFF
cdr3_nt: TGTGCCAGCAGCTCGATAGCGTGGGAGCAGTTCTTC
v_call: TRBV7-9
cdr3_length: 12
clone_size: once
d_call: -
j_call: TRBJ2-1

cdr3_aa: CASSLLHLAGGPTDTQYF
cdr3_nt: TGTGCCAGCAGTTTACTCCACCTAGCGGGAGGGCCAACAGATACGCAGTATTTT
v_call: TRBV27
cdr3_length: 18
clone_size: -
d_call: TRBD2
j_call: TRBJ2-3

cdr3_aa: CASSEGAARNEKLFF
cdr3_nt: TGTGCCAGCAGCGAAGGGGCCGCGCGGAATGAAAAACTGTTTTTT
v_call: TRBV9
cdr3_length: 15
clone_size: -
d_call: -
j_call: TRBJ1-4

cdr3_aa: CASSPLAGVADTQYF
cdr3_nt: TGTGCCAGCTCACCACTAGCGGGAGTAGCAGATACGCAGTATTTT
v_call: TRBV18
cdr3_length: 15
clone_size: -
d_call: TRBD2
j_call: TRBJ2-3

cdr3_aa: CASSSSEGVFGEQYF
cdr3_nt: TGTGCCAGCAGCTCGAGTGAAGGGGTTTTTGGCGAGCAGTACTTC
v_call: TRBV5-4
cdr3_length: 15
clone_size: -
d_call: -
j_call: TRBJ2-7

cdr3_aa: CASTPLAVSTDTQYF
cdr3_nt: TGTGCCAGTACCCCGCTAGCGGTTAGCACAGATACGCAGTATTTT
v_call: TRBV19
cdr3_length: 15
clone_size: -
d_call: TRBD2
j_call: TRBJ2-3

cdr3_aa: CASSFGWRDSPLHF
cdr3_nt: TGTGCCAGCAGTTTCGGCTGGCGGGATTCACCCCTCCACTTT
v_call: TRBV5-8
cdr3_length: 14
clone_size: once
d_call: -
j_call: TRBJ1-6

cdr3_aa: CASSGPEGVGEQFF
cdr3_nt: TGTGCCAGCAGCGGTCCCGAGGGAGTAGGTGAGCAGTTCTTC
v_call: TRBV9
cdr3_length: 14
clone_size: -
d_call: -
j_call: TRBJ2-1

cdr3_aa: CASSIGGQRYGETQYF
cdr3_nt: TGTGCCAGTAGTATAGGGGGACAGAGATACGGAGAGACCCAGTACTTC
v_call: TRBV19
cdr3_length: 16
clone_size: -
d_call: TRBD1
j_call: TRBJ2-5

cdr3_aa: CASAPGPGTQYF
cdr3_nt: TGTGCCAGCGCCCCAGGGCCAGGGACGCAGTATTTT
v_call: TRBV28
cdr3_length: 12
clone_size: -
d_call: -
j_call: TRBJ2-3

cdr3_aa: CASSPQTGYGYTF
cdr3_nt: TGCGCCAGCAGCCCCCAGACAGGGTATGGCTACACCTTC
v_call: TRBV5-1
cdr3_length: 13
clone_size: -
d_call: TRBD1
j_call: TRBJ1-2

cdr3_aa: CASRRQASYEQYF
cdr3_nt: TGTGCCAGCAGACGACAGGCCTCCTACGAGCAGTACTTC
v_call: TRBV6-5
cdr3_length: 13
clone_size: -
d_call: -
j_call: TRBJ2-7

cdr3_aa: CATSRTLAGELFF
cdr3_nt: TGTGCCACCAGCAGAACTTTAGCCGGGGAGCTGTTTTTT
v_call: TRBV15
cdr3_length: 13
clone_size: -
d_call: -
j_call: TRBJ2-2

cdr3_aa: CASSPINPTGVLGNTIYF
cdr3_nt: TGTGCCAGCAGTCCCATAAACCCGACAGGGGTACTGGGAAACACCATATATTTT
v_call: TRBV27
cdr3_length: 18
clone_size: -
d_call: TRBD1
j_call: TRBJ1-3

cdr3_aa: CASSGRTGGSPLHF
cdr3_nt: TGTGCCAGCAGCGGGCGAACAGGGGGCTCACCCCTCCACTTT
v_call: TRBV9
cdr3_length: 14
clone_size: -
d_call: TRBD1
j_call: TRBJ1-6

cdr3_aa: CASKVSGTSGYNEQFF
cdr3_nt: TGTGCCAGCAAAGTTTCCGGGACTAGCGGGTATAATGAGCAGTTCTTC
v_call: TRBV27
cdr3_length: 16
clone_size: -
d_call: TRBD2
j_call: TRBJ2-1

cdr3_aa: CASSAEGRRTDTQYF
cdr3_nt: TGTGCCAGCAGTGCGGAGGGGCGAAGGACAGATACGCAGTATTTT
v_call: TRBV2
cdr3_length: 15
clone_size: -
d_call: -
j_call: TRBJ2-3